The present T cell receptor beta chain was sequenced within a study of T cells in localized non-small cell lung cancer (dated by TCRdb to the early 2020s). With respect to the entire study: Comparing tumors with uninvolved tumor-adjacent lungs, the study looked at the T cell repertoires of fewer than 250 patients with early-stage NSCLC. All 240 or so NSCLC patients in the cohort were treatment-naive and had localized lung tumors that were resected. Of the NSCLC patients, 120 to 150 were male and about a hundred were female, and the mean age was about 69 years. General conclusions and limits of the study: Because multi-region tumor sequencing was not performed, intratumor heterogeneity could not be ruled out. Higher T cell density in blood was associated with longer overall survival, whereas higher clonality in adjacent lung was associated with shorter survival. A median of about 61 of the top 100 tumor clones turned up in the paired uninvolved adjacent lung, and 25 to 30 of those clones also ranked among the top 100 of that same adjacent lung. Uninvolved tumor-adjacent lung showed the highest T cell clonality, higher than tumor, which suggests more focused antigenic responses in the uninvolved tumor-adjacent lung. Because of the exploratory design, TCR variables were selected using unadjusted p-values without false-discovery rate correction.

Note on this clone: Its recognized antigen is unknown. No per-base quality is available; no much larger clone lies one base away.

Trimming accounts for 4 bases at V and 10 bases at J, while the number of junction bases matched to no gene is 3. The CDR3 sequence holds 12 residues, the cysteine and phenylalanine included. Only the CDR3 DNA is retained, 36 bases long and in frame from the first base. The germline V gene sets CDR1 to MGHDK and CDR2 to SYGVNS. The immunoSEQ Assay was used to sequence TCR beta CDR3 regions from DNA. As for the authors' bioinformatics: T cell density was computed as TCR beta template counts normalized to usable DNA estimated by amplifying housekeeping genes. Using the preseqR package, richness was estimated by extrapolating to 120,000 templates for tissue samples and 400,000 templates for PBMC samples. Clonality was calculated as one minus Pielou's evenness. Tissue-enriched TCRs were identified by differential abundance testing using productive amino-acid clonotypes, minimum total count 5 and alpha 0.1. The Jaccard Index and the Morisita Overlap Index were used to measure how much the repertoires overlapped between compartments. GLIPH clustered TCR beta CDR3s with public tetramer-defined viral CDR3s; viral motifs required at least three viral sequences plus V-gene enrichment. TCRdb obtained this table from immuneACCESS and retained in-frame rearrangements with V and J assigned. These tables miss some clones; where compared with another copy, unresolved V genes account for less than half of the shortfall, and the remainder is unexplained. V and J calls plus clone size are reproduced from that table; the DNA served to infer D and trimming. For this sample the table gives a few thousand clones, of which around 34% were detected only once. The ten most abundant clones make up about 9% of the sample.

At diagnosis, tumor, uninvolved tumor-adjacent lung and peripheral blood were collected and then preserved as a mix of FFPE and fresh-frozen material. This receptor was taken from a female donor aged 60 or older with stage I lung adenocarcinoma. The chain couples TRBV25-1 to TRBJ2-3, and 9 bases in between align with TRBD1. Material: lung tumor tissue, obtained before any cancer treatment. The CDR3 here reads CASSGGDRAQYF. The sequence in DNA is TGTGCCAGCAGTGGGGGGGACAGGGCGCAGTATTTT.